This is a list of T cell receptor beta chains from one sample in a study of shared clonotypes between healthy human individuals. Method: immunoSEQ multiplex PCR; TCRdb's copy keeps in-frame clones and lacks some. The sample holds over 2 million clones; around 95% are singletons and the top ten take under 0.15%. Sequences were obtained from naive CD4+ T cells sorted from blood. All receptors derive from a man between 18 and 29 years old in good health. Each CDR3 is given with its conserved first and last residue. A D gene is named only where the DNA matches it firmly. The listing skips clone size in some rows; elsewhere it reads once, few, many or a size class.

cdr3_aa,cdr3_nt,cdr3_length,d_call,v_call,j_call,clone_size
CASTTQGGQPQHF,TGTGCCAGCACTACACAGGGAGGTCAGCCCCAGCATTTT,13,-,TRBV6-7,TRBJ1-5,once
CASSLEQVTQTSYEQYF,TGCGCCAGCAGCTTGGAACAGGTCACCCAAACCTCCTACGAGCAGTACTTC,17,-,TRBV5-1,TRBJ2-7,-
CASSLAVSGRSMAGELFF,TGTGCCAGCAGCTTAGCGGTTAGCGGGAGGTCGATGGCCGGGGAGCTGTTTTTT,18,TRBD2,TRBV7-2,TRBJ2-2,-
CAWSVTSGTFDEQFF,TGTGCCTGGAGTGTCACTAGCGGGACCTTTGATGAGCAGTTCTTC,15,TRBD2,TRBV30,TRBJ2-1,once
CASSVGPDYEQYF,TGTGCCAGCAGCGTAGGGCCGGACTACGAGCAGTACTTC,13,-,TRBV9,TRBJ2-7,-
CASSSDRTNEKLFF,TGTGCCAGCAGTTCGGACAGGACTAATGAAAAACTGTTTTTT,14,TRBD1,TRBV28,TRBJ1-4,-
CSVGTSRGWNEQFF,TGCAGCGTTGGGACTAGTAGGGGATGGAATGAGCAGTTCTTC,14,TRBD2,TRBV29-1,TRBJ2-1,-
CASSGPYLETQYF,TGTGCCAGCAGTGGTCCCTACTTGGAGACCCAGTACTTC,13,-,TRBV6-5,TRBJ2-5,-
CASSQGAQLGYEQYF,TGCGCCAGCAGCCAAGGTGCCCAGCTGGGCTACGAGCAGTACTTC,15,-,TRBV4-1,TRBJ2-7,-
CASSSSGSSTDTQYF,TGTGCCAGCAGCTCTAGCGGGAGTAGCACAGATACGCAGTATTTT,15,TRBD2,TRBV7-6,TRBJ2-3,once
CASSQASAGYGNTIYF,TGCGCCAGCAGCCAAGCGTCGGCAGGGTATGGAAACACCATATATTTT,16,-,TRBV4-1,TRBJ1-3,-
CASSPPPSYPYEQYF,TGTGCCAGCAGCCCCCCACCCAGTTACCCCTACGAGCAGTACTTC,15,-,TRBV11-2,TRBJ2-7,-
CASSLGQGEAEQFF,TGTGCCAGCAGCTTAGGCCAGGGAGAGGCTGAGCAGTTCTTC,14,-,TRBV11-2,TRBJ2-1,once
CASSSGATYTDTQYF,TGCGCCAGCAGCTCCGGGGCTACCTACACAGATACGCAGTATTTT,15,-,TRBV5-1,TRBJ2-3,-
CASSLRHGGNYGYTF,TGCGCCAGCAGCTTACGACACGGAGGAAACTATGGCTACACCTTC,15,-,TRBV5-1,TRBJ1-2,-
CASSQGQGAHLGTEAFF,TGTGCCAGCTCACAAGGACAGGGGGCGCATTTAGGGACTGAAGCTTTCTTT,17,TRBD1,TRBV18,TRBJ1-1,-
CAISELELHEQYF,TGTGCCATCAGTGAGTTGGAGTTACACGAGCAGTACTTC,13,-,TRBV10-3,TRBJ2-7,-